The clone carrying this T cell receptor beta chain was detected ten times or more. Antigen unknown. TCR beta CDR3 regions were amplified from RNA transcripts. The TCR CDR3 was amplified in a first-round RT-PCR using the HTBI primer set. MiXCR, applied by TCRdb to the multiplex PCR reads, yields one record per CDR3 protein. The sample records approximately 740,000 distinct CDR3 sequences, 14% being singletons. Investigators excluded patients with uncontrolled infection, other autoimmune disease, pregnancy or lactation. The PBMCs had their origin in 7.5 to 10 ml of fresh peripheral blood. This entry comes from a study of T cells in Graves' hyperthyroidism and ophthalmopathy. Findings and limits, study-wide: Separating ophthalmopathy from stable hyperthyroidism was achieved by a 13 V-J model. Blood also contained most expanded thyroid clonotypes above 0.001.

Germline V lookup: CDR1 MDHEN, CDR2 SYDVKM. V trimming: 7 bases; J trimming: 1 base; junction bases outside the gene matches: 5. CDR3 length: 14 amino acids. What was sequenced was blood. The clonotype comes from a woman aged 18-29 years with Graves' hyperthyroidism. This chain links TRBV28 with TRBJ2-7, with 9 nucleotides matching TRBD1. The CDR3 spells CASIPGQGSYEQYF. The CDR3 DNA sequence: TGTGCCAGCATTCCGGGACAGGGATCCTACGAGCAGTACTTC.